One sample yielded the 20 T cell receptor beta chains listed below, sequenced in a study of blood T cell repertoires in COVID-19. Sequenced by immunoSEQ multiplex PCR; TCRdb stores in-frame clones only, minus some. The table has 130,000 or so clones, over 55% seen once. Specimen: peripheral blood. Every receptor here comes from a woman aged 70-85 years with acute or convalescent COVID-19.

The V and J genes are TRBV19 and TRBJ2-7; tentative D call: TRBD1 (7 bases). Germline-derived CDR1 and CDR2 are LNHDA and SQIVND (reference sequence). The CDR3 sequence is 13 residues long. The ends were cut back, 5 bases at V and 1 base at J, with 9 bases in the middle. Here the CDR3 DNA reads TGTGCCAGTAGTGCGGGACAGTCCTACGAGCAGTACTTC. Encoded protein: CASSAGQSYEQYF. Supplemented by reference TRBV19 and TRBJ2-7, the full variable domain reads DGGITQSPKYLFRKEGQNVTLSCEQNLNHDAMYWYRQDPGQGLRLIYYSQIVNDFQKGDIAEGYSVSREKKESFPLTVTSAQKNPTAFYLCASSAGQSYEQYFGPGTRLTVT.

This clone was counted a few times. The CDR3 protein is CATEQAWSQETQYF. The CDR3 DNA is TGTGCCACGGAACAGGCGTGGTCCCAAGAGACCCAGTACTTC. This chain links TRBV5-6 with TRBJ2-5; a weak D match, TRBD1 (5 bases). This CDR3 comprises 14 residues. V shed 9 bases and J shed 1 base, with 16 bases lying between them. The germline V gene encodes CDR1 SGHDT and CDR2 YYEEEE.

The chain uses TRBV7-3 and TRBJ2-2, with a possible D match to TRBD2 (6 bases). The CDR3 spans 15 residues. Germline-derived CDR1 and CDR2 are SGHTA and FQGTGA. V lost 5 bases and J 4 bases, leaving 14 bases between the germline ends. CDR3 coding DNA: TGTGCCAGCAGCCCAAGCGGGTGGGGCACCGGGGAGCTGTTTTTT. This gives the protein CASSPSGWGTGELFF.

This clone was detected many times. The rearrangement links TRBV19 to TRBJ1-5, with D hard to call. The germline V gene encodes CDR1 LNHDA and CDR2 SQIVND (reference sequence). The CDR3 is 12 amino acids. Trimming took off 7 bases at V and 2 bases at J, with 6 bases between the two ends. CDR3: CASNQGNQPQHF. In nucleotides, the CDR3 is TGTGCCAGTAACCAGGGCAATCAGCCCCAGCATTTT.

The chain uses TRBV15 and TRBJ2-7; D is ambiguous. The V and J ends lost 0 bases and 7 bases respectively, with 16 bases between them. The CDR3 runs to 15 residues. From germline, CDR1 is LNHNV and CDR2 YYDKDF (reference sequence). CDR3 DNA: TGTGCCACCAGCAGAGATGGGCAGCCTCTCGAGGAGCAGTACTTC. Protein product: CATSRDGQPLEEQYF.

This clone was seen a few times. The chain joins TRBV9 to TRBJ1-2; possible D gene TRBD1, 6 bases. The V gene lost 6 bases and the J gene lost 5 bases, with 20 bases spanning the gap. The CDR3 length is 15 residues. The germline V gene has CDR1 SGDLS and CDR2 YYNGEE. The DNA of the CDR3 is TGTGCCAGCACCCGAGGGGGGGAGAACTATTATGGCTACACCTTC. Translated, it gives CASTRGGENYYGYTF.

In its sample, this clone was seen a few times. The rearrangement links TRBV2 to TRBJ2-5, with D perhaps matching TRBD1 (5 bases). Trimming took off 2 bases at V and 2 bases at J, with 12 bases between the two ends. In germline, CDR1 is SNHLY, CDR2 FYNNEI. CDR3 length equals 15 residues. As DNA, the CDR3 is TGTGCCAGCAGTGAACGGGCCAGGGTTCAAGAGACCCAGTACTTC. Protein sequence: CASSERARVQETQYF.

This chain uses TRBV27 with TRBJ1-1; D perhaps matches TRBD1 (5 bases). V was pared by 2 bases and J by 0 bases, with 7 bases between. Germline V CDR1 and CDR2: MNHEY, SMNVEV (reference sequence). This CDR3 region has 14 residues. The chain's CDR3 is CASSLAGMNTEAFF. CDR3 coding DNA: TGTGCCAGCAGTTTAGCAGGGATGAACACTGAAGCTTTCTTT.

The chain is built from TRBV5-6 and TRBJ1-2; a weak D match, TRBD1 (5 bases). V was pared by 2 bases and J by 4 bases, with 9 bases between. This CDR3 has 13 residues. Germline CDR1 reads SGHDT; CDR2 reads YYEEEE. The CDR3, as DNA: TGTGCCAGCAGCTTCCAGGGCTCCTATGGCTACACCTTC. This translates into CASSFQGSYGYTF. The full variable domain, in which reference TRBV5-6 and TRBJ1-2 provide the parts outside the CDR3, is DAGVTQSPTHLIKTRGQQVTLRCSPKSGHDTVSWYQQALGQGPQFIFQYYEEEERQRGNFPDRFSGHQFPNYSSELNVNALLLGDSALYLCASSFQGSYGYTFGSGTRLTVV.

J is TRBJ1-2 and V is TRBV19; maybe TRBD1 (6 bases). The CDR3 loop spans 14 amino acids. Germline loops: CDR1 LNHDA, CDR2 SQIVND (reference sequence). Trimming removed 4 bases from V and 8 bases from J, with 17 bases in between. The CDR3 DNA follows: TGTGCCAGTAGTACCGGGACACCCACGGACGGCTACACCTTC. Protein: CASSTGTPTDGYTF.

This clone was counted a few times. The V call is TRBV30, the J call TRBJ2-7; 8 bases are shared with TRBD1. V trimming: 1 base; J trimming: 3 bases; junction bases outside the gene matches: 2. Germline CDR1 GTSNPN, CDR2 SVGIG (reference sequence). This CDR3 region has 13 residues. CDR3 amino acids: CAWSGTGNYEQYF. In nucleotides, the CDR3 is TGTGCCTGGAGTGGGACAGGGAACTACGAGCAGTACTTC.

CDR3 nucleotides: TGTGCCAGCAGTCTCGGGAGGACTAGCGGGATGGGCAATGAGCAGTTCTTC. This encodes CASSLGRTSGMGNEQFF. V gene TRBV27 combines with J gene TRBJ2-1; 12 bases are a match to TRBD2. Unmatched junction bases numbered 11, after V lost 5 bases and J lost 6 bases. The CDR3 is 17 residues long. Germline CDR1 is MNHEY and CDR2 is SMNVEV (reference sequence).

This clone was seen ten or more times. The CDR3 bases are TGTGCCAGTAACTCCTTTCAGGGAGATACGCAGTATTTT. Its protein is CASNSFQGDTQYF. The chain joins TRBV11-2 to TRBJ2-3, with TRBD1 as a possible D gene (5 bases). This CDR3 contains 13 residues. Germline V gene sequence: CDR1 SGHAT, CDR2 FQNNGV. Trimming left V 9 bases short and J 5 bases short, with 15 bases between.

V is TRBV6-5 and J is TRBJ1-2; D is undetermined. The CDR3 spans 15 residues. Trimming cost V 2 bases and J 4 bases, with 14 bases left between them. The germline CDR1 and CDR2 sequences are MNHEY and SVGAGI. This chain's CDR3 is CASSYVGEDPYGYTF. In DNA form, the CDR3 reads TGTGCCAGCAGTTACGTCGGAGAAGACCCCTATGGCTACACCTTC.

This clone occurred a few times. The chain employs TRBV6-5 and TRBJ1-1, with D maybe TRBD1 (5 bases). The CDR3 consists of 15 residues. CDR1 is MNHEY, CDR2 SVGAGI, per germline. V lost 6 bases and J lost 0, with 14 bases in between. DNA for the CDR3: TGTGCCAGCAGCATCAGACAGCTCCTGAACACTGAAGCTTTCTTT. Translation gives CASSIRQLLNTEAFF.

This clone was seen many times. The chain joins TRBV6-6 to TRBJ2-7, with D perhaps TRBD1 (5 bases). Per the germline V gene, CDR1 is MNHNY and CDR2 is SVGAGI (reference sequence). This CDR3 spans 15 amino acids. Trimming shortened V by 7 bases and J by 2 bases, and 18 bases separated the two germline ends. The CDR3 reads CASTLVQDKPYEQYF. The CDR3 DNA reads TGTGCCAGCACTCTAGTGCAGGACAAGCCCTACGAGCAGTACTTC.

The V and J genes are TRBV18 and TRBJ1-1; possible D gene TRBD1, 6 bases. Germline assignment: CDR1 KGHSH and CDR2 LQKENI. The CDR3 length is 16 residues. V shed 6 bases and J shed 5 bases, with 22 bases lying between them. CDR3 bases: TGTGCCAGCTCCTTGGGGCCCCGGGGGGCAGGGACTGAAGCTTTCTTT. The encoded protein is CASSLGPRGAGTEAFF. Using reference TRBV18 and TRBJ1-1 for the parts outside the CDR3, the full variable domain is NAGVMQNPRHLVRRRGQEARLRCSPMKGHSHVYWYRQLPEEGLKFMVYLQKENIIDESGMPKERFSAEFPKEGPSILRIQQVVRGDSAAYFCASSLGPRGAGTEAFFGQGTRLTVV.

This chain links TRBV7-6 with TRBJ1-2, with 9 positions matching TRBD1. Germline V lookup: CDR1 SGHVS, CDR2 FNYEAQ. CDR3 length: 12 residues. Losses at the gene ends were 3 bases for V and 7 bases for J; bases not matched to a gene: 0. The CDR3 nucleotides are TGTGCCAGCAGCTTGGACAGGGGTGGCTACACCTTC. As protein: CASSLDRGGYTF.

The chain recombines TRBV9 with TRBJ1-4, with TRBD1 identical over 7 bases. The V segment lost 4 bases and the J segment 6 bases; nucleotides outside the gene matches: 6. The germline gives CDR1 SGDLS, CDR2 YYNGEE. The CDR3 sequence is 14 residues long. The CDR3 sequence is CASSPGGLYEKLFF. CDR3 nucleotides: TGTGCCAGCAGCCCAGGGGGGTTGTATGAAAAACTGTTTTTT.

This sequence joins TRBV10-3 and TRBJ2-5, with D tentatively TRBD2 (6 bases). The CDR3 is 15 amino acids. The germline V gene has CDR1 ENHRY and CDR2 SYGVKD. Trimming removed 3 bases from V and 1 base from J, with 12 bases in between. This chain's CDR3 is CAISDIGRPQETQYF. The CDR3 DNA is TGTGCCATCAGTGACATCGGGAGACCCCAAGAGACCCAGTACTTC.